These 6 T cell receptor beta chains were all obtained from the same sample, sequenced in a study of blood T cell repertoires in COVID-19 (dated by TCRdb to the early 2020s). Library generation was performed with the immunoSEQ multiplex PCR assay. The clones in this table, taken by TCRdb from immuneACCESS, are in-frame only. Not every clone is retained; where verified, under half of the shortfall comes from an unresolved V gene, and the cause of the rest is unknown. For this sample there are a few hundred thousand clones; 88% appear just once. 11% of the sample is held by the ten biggest clonotypes. The sequencing input was peripheral blood. The source is a woman between 25 and 40 years old with COVID-19, enrolled during active disease.

This clone turned up a few times. This chain connects TRBV5-1 to TRBJ2-7; TRBD1 might be the D (5 bases). CDR1 is SGHRS, CDR2 YFSETQ, per germline. V was clipped by 0 bases and J by 6 bases, with 16 bases between them. The CDR3 totals 15 residues. CDR3 in DNA: TGCGCCAGCAGCTTGGTCGCAGGGTCAGTTCGCGAGCAGTACTTC. Protein product: CASSLVAGSVREQYF. The full variable domain, rest sourced from reference TRBV5-1 and TRBJ2-7, is KAGVTQTPRYLIKTRGQQVTLSCSPISGHRSVSWYQQTPGQGLQFLFEYFSETQRNKGNFPGRFSGRQFSNSRSEMNVSTLELGDSALYLCASSLVAGSVREQYFGPGTRLTVT.

This chain joins TRBV5-1 and TRBJ2-2; the match to TRBD2 covers 14 bases. Looked up from germline, CDR1 is SGHRS and CDR2 is YFSETQ. CDR3 length equals 17 residues. V was clipped by 4 bases and J by 5 bases; unmatched bases: 7. The DNA for the CDR3 is TGCGCCAGCAGCACGGGGACTAGCGGGAGTAGGACCGGGGAGCTGTTTTTT. Protein sequence: CASSTGTSGSRTGELFF.

Remarks on this clone: Other DNA sequences in the sample encode the same CDR3. The chain uses TRBV28 and TRBJ1-1; tentative D call: TRBD1 (6 bases). Germline V gene data show CDR1 as MDHEN and CDR2 as SYDVKM. With 3 bases removed from V and 1 base from J, the gap between germline ends came to 9 bases. The CDR3 runs 14 residues. The DNA of the CDR3 is TGTGCCAGCAGTTTTAGGACAGCGAACACTGAAGCTTTCTTT. It encodes CASSFRTANTEAFF.

This sequence joins TRBV7-9 and TRBJ1-1, with D perhaps matching TRBD1 (6 bases). CDR1 is SEHNR and CDR2 is FQNEAQ in the germline V gene (reference sequence). Deletions cut 5 bases from V and 3 bases from J, with 16 bases between. This CDR3 comprises 15 residues. As DNA, the CDR3 is TGTGCCAGCAGCGGAATGACAGGATTTTACACTGAAGCTTTCTTT. Encoded protein: CASSGMTGFYTEAFF.

The rearrangement links TRBV6-4 to TRBJ2-1; perhaps TRBD1 as D (5 bases). V dropped 4 bases and J dropped 5 bases, with 12 bases sitting between them. CDR3 size: 14 residues. CDR1 is MRHNA, CDR2 SNTAGT, per germline. This CDR3 is CASSVGAENNEQFF. CDR3 nucleotide sequence: TGTGCCAGCAGTGTTGGGGCGGAAAACAATGAGCAGTTCTTC.

V is TRBV7-3 and J is TRBJ2-1, with 7 bases aligning to TRBD2. V lost 0 bases to trimming and J lost 6 bases; unmatched junction nucleotides: 5. The CDR3 has 15 amino acids. In germline, CDR1 is SGHTA, CDR2 FQGTGA. The CDR3 nucleotides read TGTGCCAGCAGCTTAACAAGGCGGGAGCGCAATGAGCAGTTCTTC. This sequence encodes CASSLTRRERNEQFF.